The 10 T cell receptor beta chains reported below all come from one sample, sequenced in a study of blood T cell repertoires in COVID-19. The assay was immunoSEQ multiplex PCR, and TCRdb's table has in-frame clones only and misses some. The table has about 200,000 clones, more than 80% seen once. Source material: peripheral blood. These receptors were taken from a woman aged 80 or over with COVID-19, enrolled during active disease.

The V gene is TRBV11-3, the J gene TRBJ2-2; 7 bases agree with TRBD2. The ends lost 5 bases at V and 3 bases at J; junction bases unmatched: 12. CDR3 length: 17 residues. Germline assignment: CDR1 SGHNT and CDR2 YENEEA. CDR3: CASSPSSAGEDTGELFF. The CDR3 nucleotides read TGTGCCAGCAGCCCGTCCTCGGCGGGAGAGGACACCGGGGAGCTGTTTTTT. Full variable domain (outside the CDR3, taken from reference TRBV11-3 and TRBJ2-2): EAGVVQSPRYKIIEKKQPVAFWCNPISGHNTLYWYLQNLGQGPELLIRYENEEAVDDSQLPKDRFSAERLKGVDSTLKIQPAELGDSAVYLCASSPSSAGEDTGELFFGEGSRLTVL.

As concerns this clone: Other DNA sequences in the same sample also yield this CDR3. The gene calls are TRBV9 and TRBJ1-2, with TRBD1 identical over 8 bases. V was pared by 3 bases and J by 5 bases, with 3 bases of the junction left unmatched. This CDR3 is 13 amino acids long. CDR1 is SGDLS, CDR2 YYNGEE, per germline. CDR3 bases: TGTGCCAGCAGCGGAGGGACAGGATATGGCTACACCTTC. It translates to CASSGGTGYGYTF.

A few counts support this clone. The genes are TRBV12-3 or TRBV12-4 and TRBJ1-5; D gene uncertain. Between the trimmed V and J ends, which lost 6 bases and 1 base, there was a span of 7 bases. The CDR3 length is 13 residues. The CDR3 reads CASSSVSNQPQHF. The CDR3 DNA follows: TGTGCCAGCAGCTCGGTGAGCAATCAGCCCCAGCATTTT.

This chain connects TRBV7-9 to TRBJ2-7, with TRBD1 matching over 7 bases. Per germline, CDR1 SEHNR and CDR2 FQNEAQ (reference sequence). The CDR3 sequence is 17 residues long. The V and J ends lost 2 bases and 1 base, in that order; junction bases with no gene match: 11. The CDR3 protein is CASSLRPYRGLSYEQYF. In DNA, the CDR3 is TGTGCCAGCAGCTTACGGCCGTACAGGGGTTTATCCTACGAGCAGTACTTC.

Written as DNA, the CDR3 is TGTGCCAGCAGACCGACTAGTGCAGAGACCCAGTACTTC. Translating it yields CASRPTSAETQYF. The V call is TRBV2, the J call TRBJ2-5; possibly TRBD2 for D (6 bases). Germline V gene data show CDR1 as SNHLY and CDR2 as FYNNEI. This CDR3 spans 13 amino acids. V was cut by 6 bases and J by 4 bases, with 12 bases left in between.

The chain combines TRBV19 with TRBJ2-1, with 8 bases fitting TRBD2. V was pared by 2 bases and J by 4 bases, with 4 bases of the junction left unmatched. Per germline, CDR1 LNHDA and CDR2 SQIVND (reference sequence). The CDR3 has 15 amino acids. DNA for the CDR3: TGTGCCAGTAGTATATCACCGGGGGGGTACAATGAGCAGTTCTTC. Protein sequence: CASSISPGGYNEQFF.

J is TRBJ2-7 and V is TRBV5-4; TRBD2 agrees at 9 bases. CDR1 is SGHNT, CDR2 YYREEE, per germline (reference sequence). Unmatched junction bases numbered 8, after V lost 4 bases and J lost 3 bases. CDR3 length equals 15 residues. CDR3 in amino acids: CASSHKTSGLYEQYF. As DNA, the CDR3 is TGTGCCAGCAGCCACAAGACTAGCGGACTCTACGAGCAGTACTTC.

The chain couples TRBV11-2 to TRBJ1-1; tentatively, D is TRBD1 (6 bases). Trimming took off 0 bases at V and 4 bases at J, with 9 bases between the two ends. This CDR3 contains 14 residues. From germline, CDR1 is SGHAT and CDR2 FQNNGV. This CDR3 is CASSLDRGSTEAFF. CDR3 sequence (DNA): TGTGCCAGCAGCTTAGACAGGGGAAGCACTGAAGCTTTCTTT. The variable domain in full, completed from reference TRBV11-2 and TRBJ1-1, reads EAGVAQSPRYKIIEKRQSVAFWCNPISGHATLYWYQQILGQGPKLLIQFQNNGVVDDSQLPKDRFSAERLKGVDSTLKIQPAKLEDSAVYLCASSLDRGSTEAFFGQGTRLTVV.

The chain is built from TRBV7-3 and TRBJ2-2; no definite D call. Germline CDR1 and CDR2: SGHTA and FQGTGA. The CDR3 runs 12 residues. Between the trimmed V and J ends, which lost 5 bases and 7 bases, there was a span of 8 bases. CDR3 sequence (DNA): TGTGCCAGCAGCGCAGGTGGCGGGGAGCTGTTTTTT. It specifies CASSAGGGELFF.

This clone is a singleton in its sample. J is TRBJ1-1 and V is TRBV11-2; D is undetermined. The length of the CDR3 is 14 residues. Trimming took off 5 bases at V and 1 base at J, with 11 bases between the two ends. The V gene's germline CDR1 is SGHAT and CDR2 FQNNGV. The DNA of the CDR3 is TGTGCCAGCAGCCCCCTCAGGTCGAACACTGAAGCTTTCTTT. It encodes CASSPLRSNTEAFF.